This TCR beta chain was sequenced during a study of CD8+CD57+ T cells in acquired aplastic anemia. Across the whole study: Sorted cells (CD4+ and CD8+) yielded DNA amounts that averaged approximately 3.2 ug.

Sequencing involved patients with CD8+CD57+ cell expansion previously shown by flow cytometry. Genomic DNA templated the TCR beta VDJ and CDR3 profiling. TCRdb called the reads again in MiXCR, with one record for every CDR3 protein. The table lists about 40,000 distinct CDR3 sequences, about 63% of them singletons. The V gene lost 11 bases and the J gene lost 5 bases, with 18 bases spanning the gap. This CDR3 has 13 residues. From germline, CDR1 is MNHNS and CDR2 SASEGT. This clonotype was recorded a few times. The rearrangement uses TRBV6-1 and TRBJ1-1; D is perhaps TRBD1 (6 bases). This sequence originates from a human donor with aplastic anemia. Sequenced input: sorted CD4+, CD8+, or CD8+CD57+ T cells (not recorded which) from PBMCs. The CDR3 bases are TGTGCCGCGAGGGGGGGGGTAGTTACTGAAGCTTTCTTT. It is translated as CAARGGVVTEAFF.